This passage covers 3 T cell receptor beta chains from one sample sequenced in a study of beta chain features in type 1 diabetes. Sequenced material consisted of expressed TCRB transcripts (all of the isolated RNA was reverse transcribed). Method: immunoSEQ multiplex PCR; TCRdb's copy keeps in-frame clones and lacks some. The sample holds 70,000 to 90,000 clones; around a third are singletons and the top ten take 0.45%. The specimen sequenced was stem cell memory CD4+ T cells from blood. These receptors were taken from a woman aged 18-29 years in good health.

This clone appeared many times. The chain couples TRBV29-1 to TRBJ1-1, with D possibly matching TRBD1 (5 bases). V dropped 7 bases and J dropped 5 bases, with 14 bases sitting between them. Germline V CDR1 and CDR2: SQVTM, ANQGSEA. The CDR3 consists of 12 residues. The CDR3: CSANRLGTEAFF. CDR3 bases: TGCAGCGCCAACAGGCTCGGGACTGAAGCTTTCTTT.

This clone showed up just a few times. This chain joins TRBV4-1 and TRBJ2-5, with a tentative D call TRBD2 (7 bases). Per germline, CDR1 MGHRA and CDR2 YSYEKL. This CDR3 has 15 amino acids. Trimming pared 3 bases from V and 2 bases from J, leaving 13 bases between. The DNA for the CDR3 is TGCGCCAGCAGCCAGGGTAGGGGGGGACAAGAGACCCAGTACTTC. Amino acids: CASSQGRGGQETQYF.

The chain joins TRBV4-1 to TRBJ2-1; the match to TRBD2 covers 16 bases. The CDR3 loop spans 19 amino acids. CDR1 is MGHRA, CDR2 YSYEKL, per germline. Germline trimming cut 1 base from V and 0 bases from J; bases unmatched to any gene: 3. CDR3 amino acids: CASSQGGLAGGSSYNEQFF. The CDR3 bases are TGCGCCAGCAGCCAAGGGGGACTAGCGGGGGGGAGCTCCTACAATGAGCAGTTCTTC.